The 16 T cell receptor beta chains below all came from one sample that was sequenced in a study of T-cell reconstitution after alpha-beta-depleted transplantation in children (dated by TCRdb to about 2016). The label giving this sample's treatment or condition can be read as: allogeneic hematopoietic cell transplantation with graft depleted of TCRalphabeta T cells and CD19 B cells. The library was produced with PCR. Sequencer: Illumina HiSeq 2500. TCR libraries were prepared with molecular barcoding, using unique molecular identifiers to normalize TCRbeta repertoire quantification. The public reads were reanalyzed by TCRdb: fastp trimming at Q25, MiXCR alignment, in-frame beta chains only. Each CDR3 protein appears once, grouped with its most common genes and DNA. This sample is represented by around 300,000 distinct CDR3 sequences; around 10% of them were singletons. The ten top clones hold less than 9% of the sample.

Material: PBMCs, obtained before TCRalphabeta/CD19-depleted stem cell transplant. The receptors come from a boy less than two years old with acute myeloid leukemia, due to receive a stem cell transplant.

This clonotype occurred once. This rearrangement joins TRBV28 to TRBJ2-3, with D unclear. The CDR3 totals 14 residues. Looked up from germline, CDR1 is MDHEN and CDR2 is SYDVKM. V lost 3 bases, J lost 2 bases, and 9 bases lay in between. Here the CDR3 reads CASSFRRYTDTQYF. The CDR3, as DNA: TGTGCCAGCAGTTTTCGGCGCTACACAGATACGCAGTATTTT.

The chain combines TRBV6-5 with TRBJ2-4; 8 bases line up with TRBD1. Germline V CDR1 and CDR2: MNHEY, SVGAGI. The length of the CDR3 is 15 residues. Trimming at V came to 4 bases and at J to 10 bases, leaving 12 bases not matched to a gene. The CDR3 bases are TGTGCCAGCAGTTTCGACCCTAGACAGGGGAATATTCAGTACTTC. Residues: CASSFDPRQGNIQYF.

This clonotype was seen ten or more times. The V and J genes are TRBV4-3 and TRBJ1-4, with D unresolved. V lost 3 bases and J 6 bases, leaving 11 bases between the germline ends. The CDR3 covers 14 residues. Germline CDR1 LGHNA, CDR2 YSLEER. CDR3: CASSHLASDEKLFF. CDR3 bases: TGCGCCAGCAGCCACCTTGCGTCTGATGAAAAACTGTTTTTT.

This clonotype was seen ten or more times. V is TRBV7-9 and J is TRBJ1-4, with D possibly TRBD1 on 5 matching bases. Germline lookup yields CDR1 SEHNR and CDR2 FQNEAQ (reference sequence). Trimming pared 1 base from V and 0 bases from J, leaving 12 bases between. The CDR3 loop spans 17 amino acids. The CDR3 DNA is TGTGCCAGCAGCTTAGGCCGACAGTTTGCAACTAATGAAAAACTGTTTTTT. This encodes CASSLGRQFATNEKLFF.

This clonotype was counted between two and nine times. The V gene is TRBV7-2, the J gene TRBJ2-7, with D perhaps being TRBD1 or TRBD2 (5 bases each). The CDR3 has 21 residues. Germline V gives CDR1 SGHTA, CDR2 FQGNSA. V dropped 5 bases and J dropped 1 base, with 33 bases sitting between them. The CDR3: CASSLGAFEAPTSILSYEQYF. CDR3 nucleotide sequence: TGTGCCAGCAGCCTCGGGGCATTCGAAGCTCCTACGAGCATCCTTTCCTACGAGCAGTACTTC.

CDR3 sequence (DNA): TGCAGTGCTAGAGCCGTCCCGGGACAGGGAGGCGGCAATCAGCCCCAGCATTTT. Its translation: CSARAVPGQGGGNQPQHF. The chain couples TRBV20-1 to TRBJ1-5; 9 bases line up with TRBD1. The V gene's germline CDR1 is DFQATT and CDR2 SNEGSKA (reference sequence). V lost 1 base, J lost 2 bases, and 12 bases stayed unmatched. There are 18 residues in the CDR3.

This clonotype was detected a few times. J is TRBJ1-2 and V is TRBV7-2; 9 nucleotides agree with TRBD1. With 5 bases clipped from V and 3 bases from J, the junction kept 13 bases outside the gene matches. The length of the CDR3 is 17 residues. The germline CDR1 and CDR2 sequences are SGHTA and FQGNSA. For the CDR3, the DNA is TGTGCCAGCAGCCCCTTAAGTACAGGGGGCTTGGACTATGGCTACACCTTC. Protein product: CASSPLSTGGLDYGYTF.

This clonotype occurred many times. The V call is TRBV28, the J call TRBJ2-1, with D possibly TRBD2 on 6 matching bases. V was pared by 5 bases and J by 8 bases, with 13 bases between. Germline V gene data show CDR1 as MDHEN and CDR2 as SYDVKM. CDR3 length equals 13 residues. CDR3 nucleotides: TGTGCCAGCAGTCGAGTATTAGCGGATGAGCAGTTCTTC. Amino acids: CASSRVLADEQFF. The full variable domain, rest sourced from reference TRBV28 and TRBJ2-1, is DVKVTQSSRYLVKRTGEKVFLECVQDMDHENMFWYRQDPGLGLRLIYFSYDVKMKEKGDIPEGYSVSREKKERFSLILESASTNQTSMYLCASSRVLADEQFFGPGTRLTVL.

For this clonotype: An end of the junction does not agree with germline; a read error may underlie this. CDR3 coding DNA: TGTGCCAGCAGTTTGCATGGACAGGGCATCCACTCTGGGGCCAACGTCCTTACTTTC. It specifies CASSLHGQGIHSGANVLTF. The chain couples TRBV12-3 or TRBV12-4 to TRBJ2-6; TRBD1 matches 8 bases. The CDR3 runs 19 residues.

This clonotype was detected a few times. The gene calls are TRBV14 and TRBJ2-1; 12 bases fit TRBD2. The CDR3 length is 18 residues. The V gene end was trimmed by 3 bases and the J gene end by 2 bases; junction bases not matched to a gene: 8. CDR1 is SGHDN, CDR2 FVKESK, per germline. The CDR3 protein is CASSHPRTSGVTYNEQFF. CDR3 nucleotides: TGTGCCAGCAGCCACCCCAGGACTAGCGGGGTTACCTACAATGAGCAGTTCTTC.

In its sample, this clonotype was seen many times. This chain joins TRBV5-1 and TRBJ1-4, with TRBD1 identical over 7 bases. Unmatched junction bases numbered 7, after V lost 0 bases and J lost 5 bases. CDR1 SGHRS and CDR2 YFSETQ come from the germline V gene. CDR3 length: 16 amino acids. CDR3 region: CASSLENRGGNEKLFF. For the CDR3, the DNA is TGCGCCAGCAGCTTGGAAAACAGGGGCGGGAATGAAAAACTGTTTTTT. Complete variable domain (other parts from reference TRBV5-1 and TRBJ1-4): KAGVTQTPRYLIKTRGQQVTLSCSPISGHRSVSWYQQTPGQGLQFLFEYFSETQRNKGNFPGRFSGRQFSNSRSEMNVSTLELGDSALYLCASSLENRGGNEKLFFGSGTQLSVL.

This clonotype was counted ten times or more. The V call is TRBV29-1, the J call TRBJ2-1, with TRBD2 matching over 9 bases. V trimming: 3 bases; J trimming: 14 bases; junction bases outside the gene matches: 2. Germline CDR1 and CDR2: SQVTM and ANQGSEA. The CDR3 loop spans 10 amino acids. CDR3 in amino acids: CSVEERGEFF. The CDR3 DNA reads as TGCAGCGTTGAGGAGCGGGGGGAGTTCTTC.

This clonotype was seen a few times. The chain joins TRBV28 to TRBJ2-1; 7 positions match TRBD2. The J segment lost 4 bases and the V segment lost 6 bases, leaving 12 bases of the junction unmatched. The CDR3 runs to 16 residues. Germline V lookup: CDR1 MDHEN, CDR2 SYDVKM. As DNA, the CDR3 is TGTGCCAGCAGCAGAGAAGCGGGATACTGGTACAATGAGCAGTTCTTC. Protein: CASSREAGYWYNEQFF.

This clonotype was observed at least ten times. V usage is TRBV12-3 or TRBV12-4 and J usage is TRBJ1-2; D is uncertain. This CDR3 is built from 12 residues. V was pared by 3 bases and J by 13 bases, with 15 bases between. In DNA, the CDR3 is TGTGCCAGCAGTTTTCGAGCGGTTTCAGCCACCTTC. Protein: CASSFRAVSATF.

This clonotype was seen repeatedly, ten times or more. This chain connects TRBV12-3 or TRBV12-4 to TRBJ2-1; TRBD2 agrees at 11 bases. V lost 6 bases and J lost 5; bases outside the gene matches: 6. The CDR3 is 15 residues long. The CDR3 here is CASSYLAGGHNEQFF. In DNA, the CDR3 is TGTGCCAGCAGCTATCTAGCGGGAGGACACAATGAGCAGTTCTTC.

The chain employs TRBV7-8 and TRBJ1-2, with TRBD1 matching over 9 bases. V gave up 2 bases and J gave up 3 bases; unmatched junction bases: 4. This CDR3 comprises 15 residues. Germline assignment: CDR1 SGHVS and CDR2 FQNEAQ. DNA of the CDR3: TGTGCCAGCAGCTTAATGGGACAGGGTTACTATGGCTACACCTTC. Encoded protein: CASSLMGQGYYGYTF.